This T cell receptor (beta chain) was sequenced for a study of tumor-infiltrating lymphocytes in primary liver carcinoma. Across the study: Participating patients were men and women between 30 and 69 years old. Tumor stage was T1-T3 N0M0, and tumor size was roughly 4 to 11 cm across. Study-wide points: The top-250-clone fraction was significantly higher in tumors than in blood (p = 0.039).

RNA isolated from unsorted whole blood supplied the blood RNA, with germline DNA also extracted. V lost 4 bases to trimming and J lost 1 base, with 10 bases between them. CDR1 is SQVTM and CDR2 is ANQGSEA in the germline V gene. The CDR3 length is 13 residues. This clonotype was seen at least ten times. Its specificity is not known. Reverse transcription of roughly 470 ng total RNA with a constant-region primer produced TCR beta cDNA. What produced the TCR beta libraries was three nested multiplex PCR rounds using slightly modified ARM-PCR. Both of the initial two PCR rounds ran for approximately 10 cycles and employed TRBV1-TRBV30 forward primers alongside a C-beta reverse primer. One entry per CDR3 protein results from TCRdb running MiXCR on the multiplex PCR reads. The sample has around 330,000 distinct CDR3 sequences; almost 60% are singletons.

The chain carries TRBV29-1 and TRBJ1-1; a possible D gene is TRBD1 (5 bases). The TCR originated in a woman aged 25 to 39 with primary liver carcinoma and hepatitis B virus infection. Specimen: peripheral blood. In DNA form, the CDR3 reads TGCAGCGTTGCGGGACGGGGGAACACTGAAGCTTTCTTT. Amino acids: CSVAGRGNTEAFF.